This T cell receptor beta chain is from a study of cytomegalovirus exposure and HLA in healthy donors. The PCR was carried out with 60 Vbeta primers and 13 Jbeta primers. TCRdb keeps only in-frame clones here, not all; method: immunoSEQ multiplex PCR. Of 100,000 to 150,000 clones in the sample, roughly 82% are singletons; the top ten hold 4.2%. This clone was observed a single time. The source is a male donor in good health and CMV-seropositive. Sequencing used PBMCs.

The CDR3 is CASSSPRAPNTGELFF. In DNA form, the CDR3 reads TGTGCCAGCAGTTCCCCGAGGGCCCCGAACACCGGGGAGCTGTTTTTT. The J gene is TRBJ2-2, the V gene TRBV27; the D gene is possibly TRBD2 (5 bases). CDR3 length equals 16 residues. Trimming took off 4 bases at V and 0 bases at J, with 12 bases between the two ends. The germline V gene encodes CDR1 MNHEY and CDR2 SMNVEV (reference sequence).